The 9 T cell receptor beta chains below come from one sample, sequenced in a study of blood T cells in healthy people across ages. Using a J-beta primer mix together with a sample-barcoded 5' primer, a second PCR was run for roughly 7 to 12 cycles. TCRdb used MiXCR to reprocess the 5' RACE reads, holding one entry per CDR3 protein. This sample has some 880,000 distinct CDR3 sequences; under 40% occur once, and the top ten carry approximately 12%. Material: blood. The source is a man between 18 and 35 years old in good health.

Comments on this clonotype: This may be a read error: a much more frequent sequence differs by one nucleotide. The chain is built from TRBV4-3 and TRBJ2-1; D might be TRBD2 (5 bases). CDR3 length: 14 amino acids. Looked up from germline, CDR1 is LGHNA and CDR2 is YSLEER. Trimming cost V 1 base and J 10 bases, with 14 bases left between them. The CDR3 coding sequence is TGCGCCAGCAGCCAAGGTCCTAGCTCCTACGAGCAGTTCTTC. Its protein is CASSQGPSSYEQFF.

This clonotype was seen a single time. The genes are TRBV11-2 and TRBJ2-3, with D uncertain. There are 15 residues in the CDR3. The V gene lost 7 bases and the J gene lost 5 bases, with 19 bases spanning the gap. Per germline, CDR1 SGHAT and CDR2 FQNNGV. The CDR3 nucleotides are TGTGCCAGCACCCCGTCGGGCGGCTGGGGAGATACGCAGTATTTT. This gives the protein CASTPSGGWGDTQYF. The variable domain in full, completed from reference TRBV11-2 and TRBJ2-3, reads EAGVAQSPRYKIIEKRQSVAFWCNPISGHATLYWYQQILGQGPKLLIQFQNNGVVDDSQLPKDRFSAERLKGVDSTLKIQPAKLEDSAVYLCASTPSGGWGDTQYFGPGTRLTVL.

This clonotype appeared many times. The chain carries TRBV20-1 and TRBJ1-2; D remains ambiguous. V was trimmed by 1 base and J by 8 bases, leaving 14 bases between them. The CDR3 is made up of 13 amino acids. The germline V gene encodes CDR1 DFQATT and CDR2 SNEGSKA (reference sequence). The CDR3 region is CSARVSGREGYTF. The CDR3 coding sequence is TGCAGTGCTAGAGTCTCGGGGAGGGAGGGCTACACCTTC.

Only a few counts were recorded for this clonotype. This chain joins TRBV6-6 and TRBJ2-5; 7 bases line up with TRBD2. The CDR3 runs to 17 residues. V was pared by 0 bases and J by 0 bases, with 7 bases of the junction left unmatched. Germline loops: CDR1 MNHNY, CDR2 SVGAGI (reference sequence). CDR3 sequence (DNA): TGTGCCAGCAGTTACTCGAGGTTAGCGGGTTACCAAGAGACCCAGTACTTC. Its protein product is CASSYSRLAGYQETQYF.

CDR3 bases: TGTGCCACCAGTGATCCGCGGGAGCCTGGGTGGAATGAGCAGTTCTTC. The encoded protein is CATSDPREPGWNEQFF. This chain uses TRBV24-1 with TRBJ2-1; 7 bases are shared with TRBD2. The CDR3 consists of 16 residues. After removal of 3 bases from V and 7 bases from J, the junction contained 11 bases not matched to a gene. CDR1 and CDR2 (germline): KGHDR, SFDVKD.

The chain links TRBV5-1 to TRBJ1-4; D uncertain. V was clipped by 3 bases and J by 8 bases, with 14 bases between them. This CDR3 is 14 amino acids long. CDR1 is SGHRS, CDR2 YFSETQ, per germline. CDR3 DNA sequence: TGCGCCAGCAGCTCCCGAGAGGGTAACGAAAAACTGTTTTTT. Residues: CASSSREGNEKLFF. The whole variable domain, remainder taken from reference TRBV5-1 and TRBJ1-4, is KAGVTQTPRYLIKTRGQQVTLSCSPISGHRSVSWYQQTPGQGLQFLFEYFSETQRNKGNFPGRFSGRQFSNSRSEMNVSTLELGDSALYLCASSSREGNEKLFFGSGTQLSVL.

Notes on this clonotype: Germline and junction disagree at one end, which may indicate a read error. In nucleotides, the CDR3 is TGTGCCGCCAGCAGAGACGGAGACAGAGCCGGACATATGGAGCAGTACTTC. It codes for CAASRDGDRAGHMEQYF. The V gene is TRBV15, the J gene TRBJ2-7; D may be TRBD1 (5 bases). CDR3 length: 17 amino acids. Germline loops: CDR1 LNHNV, CDR2 YYDKDF (reference sequence).

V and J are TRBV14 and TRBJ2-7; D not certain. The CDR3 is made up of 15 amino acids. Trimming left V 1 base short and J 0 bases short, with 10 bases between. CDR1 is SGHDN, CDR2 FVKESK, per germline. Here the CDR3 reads CASSQGSGNSYEQYF. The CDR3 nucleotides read TGTGCCAGCAGCCAAGGTTCCGGAAACTCCTACGAGCAGTACTTC.

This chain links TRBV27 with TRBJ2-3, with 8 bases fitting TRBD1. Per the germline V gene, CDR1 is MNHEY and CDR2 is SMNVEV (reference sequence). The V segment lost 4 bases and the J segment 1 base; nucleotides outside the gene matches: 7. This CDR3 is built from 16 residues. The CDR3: CASSSSGGEGTDTQYF. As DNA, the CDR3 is TGTGCCAGCAGTTCCTCAGGGGGCGAGGGCACAGATACGCAGTATTTT.